A single sample gave rise to the 24 T cell receptor beta chains below, sequenced in a study of identical twins. TCRdb re-called the 5' RACE reads through MiXCR, storing one row per CDR3 protein. The sample yields some 1,700,000 distinct CDR3 sequences, roughly a third seen once. Sequenced material: cord blood. Source of these receptors: a newborn girl in good health.

This clonotype was counted a few times. The chain recombines TRBV24-1 with TRBJ2-3; TRBD2 aligns across 7 bases. The CDR3 loop spans 15 amino acids. From germline, CDR1 is KGHDR and CDR2 SFDVKD. V shed 5 bases, J shed 0 bases, and the junction held 4 bases outside the gene matches. The CDR3: CATSVPGGSTDTQYF. CDR3 DNA sequence: TGTGCCACCAGTGTTCCGGGAGGAAGCACAGATACGCAGTATTTT.

This clonotype has a count of ten or more. With a much larger clone just one base away, this may be a read error. V is TRBV5-6 and J is TRBJ1-2, with D possibly being TRBD1 (5 bases). CDR3 length: 13 residues. CDR1 SGHDT and CDR2 YYEEEE come from the germline V gene. V was shortened by 4 bases and J by 1 base, with 8 bases between the two germline ends. CDR3 sequence: CASSPDINYGYTF. The CDR3 coding sequence is TGTGCCAGCAGCCCGGACATTAACTATGGCTACACCTTC. The full variable domain, completed using reference TRBV5-6 and TRBJ1-2, is DAGVTQSPTHLIKTRGQQVTLRCSPKSGHDTVSWYQQALGQGPQFIFQYYEEEERQRGNFPDRFSGHQFPNYSSELNVNALLLGDSALYLCASSPDINYGYTFGSGTRLTVV.

The chain combines TRBV28 with TRBJ2-3; D perhaps matches TRBD2 (5 bases). Deletions cut 7 bases from V and 8 bases from J, with 19 bases between. This CDR3 spans 14 amino acids. From germline, CDR1 is MDHEN and CDR2 SYDVKM. CDR3 protein: CASNPLTPEGTQYF. The CDR3 DNA sequence: TGTGCCAGCAACCCTCTCACCCCAGAGGGTACGCAGTATTTT.

The V gene is TRBV9, the J gene TRBJ2-1; 9 bases agree with TRBD2. Germline assignment: CDR1 SGDLS and CDR2 YYNGEE. CDR3 length: 16 residues. V was clipped by 4 bases and J by 6 bases; unmatched bases: 11. CDR3 sequence reads: CASSPRSGREANEQFF. CDR3 coding DNA: TGTGCCAGCAGCCCTCGTAGCGGGAGAGAGGCCAATGAGCAGTTCTTC.

CDR3 region: CASKGRVDGTDTQYF. In DNA form, the CDR3 reads TGTGCCAGCAAGGGACGGGTAGACGGCACAGATACGCAGTATTTT. The V and J genes are TRBV6-1 and TRBJ2-3; D possibly uses TRBD1 or TRBD2 (5 bases each). The CDR3 runs to 15 residues. The germline V gene encodes CDR1 MNHNS and CDR2 SASEGT. V was clipped by 7 bases and J by 1 base, with 15 bases between them.

The rearrangement links TRBV7-2 to TRBJ2-5; TRBD2 aligns across 7 bases. The V gene end was trimmed by 6 bases and the J gene end by 11 bases; junction bases not matched to a gene: 21. Germline CDR1 SGHTA, CDR2 FQGNSA. The CDR3 has 16 amino acids. The CDR3 region is CASRLTGLVRSNEQYF. The CDR3 DNA follows: TGTGCCAGCAGACTAACCGGACTAGTTCGTTCCAATGAGCAGTACTTC.

To note about this clonotype: A much more abundant neighbour one base away suggests this may be a read error. Here the CDR3 reads CAIFRDRQYF. The CDR3 DNA reads TGTGCCATCTTCCGGGACAGGCAGTACTTC. This chain joins TRBV27 and TRBJ2-5, with TRBD1 matching 8 bases. Trimming cost V 10 bases and J 11 bases; bases outside gene matches: 6. The CDR3 spans 10 residues. Germline CDR1 is MNHEY and CDR2 is SMNVEV (reference sequence).

This clonotype was seen a few times. This chain joins TRBV6-6 and TRBJ1-2; D not certain. The length of the CDR3 is 15 residues. V was cut by 5 bases and J by 1 base, with 14 bases left in between. Germline-derived CDR1 and CDR2 are MNHNY and SVGAGI (reference sequence). The CDR3 DNA is TGTGCCAGCAGTCCCCTGGACGGCCGTAACTATGGCTACACCTTC. This sequence encodes CASSPLDGRNYGYTF.

There are a few counts of this clonotype. The V call is TRBV5-1, the J call TRBJ2-3; 12 bases match TRBD2. The germline V gene encodes CDR1 SGHRS and CDR2 YFSETQ. V shed 2 bases and J 2 bases; nucleotides not matched to a gene: 6. CDR3 length equals 17 residues. The CDR3 nucleotides are TGCGCCAGCAGCTTTCCAAGACTAGCGGGGGCCACAGATACGCAGTATTTT. Its translation is CASSFPRLAGATDTQYF. The variable domain in full, completed from reference TRBV5-1 and TRBJ2-3, reads KAGVTQTPRYLIKTRGQQVTLSCSPISGHRSVSWYQQTPGQGLQFLFEYFSETQRNKGNFPGRFSGRQFSNSRSEMNVSTLELGDSALYLCASSFPRLAGATDTQYFGPGTRLTVL.

This clonotype appeared a few times. V and J are TRBV7-2 and TRBJ2-7; either TRBD1 or TRBD2 may fit D (5 bases each). The CDR3 consists of 14 residues. V lost 3 bases and J lost 4, with 13 bases in between. Germline values: CDR1 SGHTA, CDR2 FQGNSA. The CDR3 protein is CASSFSVREYEQYF. The DNA for the CDR3 is TGTGCCAGCAGCTTCTCAGTCAGGGAGTACGAGCAGTACTTC.

The rearrangement links TRBV6-6 to TRBJ1-3; TRBD1 is a possible D gene (6 bases). CDR1 and CDR2 (germline): MNHNY, SVGAGI (reference sequence). The CDR3 extends over 16 amino acids. Trimming took off 0 bases at V and 3 bases at J, with 12 bases between the two ends. The CDR3 bases are TGTGCCAGCAGTTACTCAGGGGGGCGAGGTGGAAACACCATATATTTT. As protein: CASSYSGGRGGNTIYF.

The J gene is TRBJ2-1, the V gene TRBV2, with 7 bases fitting TRBD2. CDR3 length equals 16 residues. Germline V CDR1 and CDR2: SNHLY, FYNNEI. J lost 2 bases, V lost 1 base, and 5 bases had no gene match. The CDR3 loop is CASSEGPAGAYNEQFF. The CDR3 DNA is TGTGCCAGCAGTGAAGGGCCGGCGGGGGCCTACAATGAGCAGTTCTTC.

The chain links TRBV2 to TRBJ2-5, with a tentative D call TRBD2 (5 bases). The ends were cut back, 5 bases at V and 2 bases at J, with 12 bases in the middle. CDR1 is SNHLY and CDR2 is FYNNEI in the germline V gene. The CDR3 has 14 amino acids. For the CDR3, the DNA is TGTGCCAGCAGTAGAGGACTTCGGCAAGAGACCCAGTACTTC. This encodes CASSRGLRQETQYF.

The CDR3 protein is CAISESTSPYEKLFF. CDR3 nucleotides: TGTGCCATCAGTGAGTCGACAAGTCCGTATGAAAAACTGTTTTTT. The chain couples TRBV10-3 to TRBJ1-4, with no clear D. V was cut by 0 bases and J by 6 bases, with 11 bases left in between. CDR3 length: 15 residues. In germline, CDR1 is ENHRY, CDR2 SYGVKD.

This clonotype was counted between two and nine times. The chain links TRBV12-3 or TRBV12-4 to TRBJ2-5; no reliable D call. The CDR3 covers 12 residues. V was trimmed by 3 bases and J by 7 bases, leaving 9 bases between them. The CDR3 nucleotides are TGTGCCAGCAGTTTGGGTGATTTGACCCAGTACTTC. Its translation is CASSLGDLTQYF.

V gene TRBV19 combines with J gene TRBJ1-2; no clear D gene. Trimming shortened V by 8 bases and J by 8 bases, and 12 bases separated the two germline ends. The CDR3 has 11 residues. Germline V CDR1 and CDR2: LNHDA, SQIVND (reference sequence). CDR3: CASPGEVGYTF. CDR3 DNA: TGTGCCAGTCCCGGGGAAGTCGGCTACACCTTC.

J is TRBJ2-3 and V is TRBV18; 8 bases are shared with TRBD2. The CDR3 runs to 16 residues. V was pared by 0 bases and J by 4 bases, with 6 bases of the junction left unmatched. Germline-derived CDR1 and CDR2 are KGHSH and LQKENI. The CDR3 nucleotides read TGTGCCAGCTCACCACCAGCGGGAGCCCGACCAGATACGCAGTATTTT. Encoded protein: CASSPPAGARPDTQYF. Complete variable domain (other parts from reference TRBV18 and TRBJ2-3): NAGVMQNPRHLVRRRGQEARLRCSPMKGHSHVYWYRQLPEEGLKFMVYLQKENIIDESGMPKERFSAEFPKEGPSILRIQQVVRGDSAAYFCASSPPAGARPDTQYFGPGTRLTVL.

The chain combines TRBV10-3 with TRBJ2-7; D ambiguous. The CDR3 has 15 residues. The germline V gene encodes CDR1 ENHRY and CDR2 SYGVKD. Trimming removed 0 bases from V and 2 bases from J, with 11 bases in between. CDR3 nucleotide sequence: TGTGCCATCAGTGAGTCGATCCGGGTTACCTACGAGCAGTACTTC. Its protein product is CAISESIRVTYEQYF.

This chain joins TRBV7-2 and TRBJ2-5, with 7 bases fitting TRBD1. The CDR3 extends over 14 amino acids. J lost 6 bases, V lost 3 bases, and 7 bases had no gene match. Germline V gives CDR1 SGHTA, CDR2 FQGNSA. In DNA, the CDR3 is TGTGCCAGCAGCTTGTCACAGGGGCTAAAGACCCAGTACTTC. Translating gives CASSLSQGLKTQYF.

This chain connects TRBV18 to TRBJ1-1; D might be TRBD1 (5 bases). The germline V and J ends were trimmed by 1 base and 10 bases, with 10 bases remaining between them. Germline loops: CDR1 KGHSH, CDR2 LQKENI. This CDR3 comprises 12 residues. In DNA form, the CDR3 reads TGTGCCAGCTCACCACGGGGACGGGTAGCTTTCTTT. Translated, it gives CASSPRGRVAFF.

The CDR3 is CASADSPVSLNTEAFF. The CDR3 bases are TGTGCCAGCGCCGACAGCCCAGTCAGTTTGAACACTGAAGCTTTCTTT. The chain is built from TRBV28 and TRBJ1-1; a possible D gene is TRBD1 (5 bases). CDR1 MDHEN and CDR2 SYDVKM come from the germline V gene. V was trimmed by 8 bases and J by 0 bases, leaving 19 bases between them. The CDR3 is made up of 16 amino acids.

This clonotype is a singleton in its sample. The DNA for the CDR3 is TGCAGTGCTCCTCGGCGGGGGAAGATCGATACGCAGTATTTT. This gives the protein CSAPRRGKIDTQYF. This chain joins TRBV20-1 and TRBJ2-3; TRBD2 aligns across 7 bases. Germline V lookup: CDR1 DFQATT, CDR2 SNEGSKA (reference sequence). The CDR3 contains 14 residues. Trimming at V came to 5 bases and at J to 6 bases, leaving 11 bases not matched to a gene.

This clonotype turned up a few times. V and J are TRBV3-1 and TRBJ2-2; TRBD1 matches at 12 bases. The trim removed 1 base at V and 6 bases at J, leaving 3 bases unmatched. CDR1 LGHDT and CDR2 YNNKEL come from the germline V gene (reference sequence). The CDR3 covers 16 residues. The CDR3 coding sequence is TGTGCCAGCAGCCAAGTGAGGGACAGGGGGCCCGGGGAGCTGTTTTTT. Its protein is CASSQVRDRGPGELFF.

This chain connects TRBV5-1 to TRBJ2-3, with D unclear. The ends were cut back, 1 base at V and 2 bases at J, with 8 bases in the middle. Germline V gene sequence: CDR1 SGHRS, CDR2 YFSETQ. The CDR3 consists of 14 residues. The CDR3 DNA sequence: TGCGCCAGCAGCTTGAGGTACAACACAGATACGCAGTATTTT. The encoded protein is CASSLRYNTDTQYF.